Listed here are 26 T cell receptor beta chains from one sample, sequenced in a study of cytomegalovirus exposure and HLA in healthy donors. Primers included in the PCR were 60 Vbeta and 13 Jbeta primers. Clones were read by immunoSEQ multiplex PCR, and TCRdb kept only the in-frame ones, dropping some. The ten most abundant clones cover under 10% of a sample with about 55,000 clones. Sequencing input: PBMCs. The receptor set was obtained from a man aged 50 to 59 in good health and CMV-seropositive.

CDR3 sequence reads: CASGLDSTGELFF. CDR3 bases: TGTGCTAGTGGTTTGGACTCGACCGGGGAGCTGTTTTTT. The chain employs TRBV12-5 and TRBJ2-2; D gene uncertain. This CDR3 has 13 residues. Germline V gene lookup returns CDR1 LGHNT and CDR2 FRNRAP. V was pared by 1 base and J by 5 bases, with 5 bases between. The full variable domain, in which reference TRBV12-5 and TRBJ2-2 provide the parts outside the CDR3, is DARVTQTPRHKVTEMGQEVTMRCQPILGHNTVFWYRQTMMQGLELLAYFRNRAPLDDSGMPKDRFSAEMPDATLATLKIQPSEPRDSAVYFCASGLDSTGELFFGEGSRLTVL.

This chain connects TRBV27 to TRBJ1-1; TRBD1 aligns across 7 bases. Trimming at V came to 5 bases and at J to 10 bases, leaving 10 bases not matched to a gene. CDR3 length: 13 amino acids. Germline assignment: CDR1 MNHEY and CDR2 SMNVEV (reference sequence). The CDR3: CASSTATGLGAFF. The CDR3 nucleotides are TGTGCCAGCAGTACCGCGACAGGGTTAGGAGCTTTCTTT.

The chain links TRBV25-1 to TRBJ1-1; D is possibly TRBD1 (6 bases). V was pared by 5 bases and J by 4 bases, with 14 bases between. Germline CDR1 is MGHDK and CDR2 is SYGVNS. The CDR3 runs to 14 residues. The CDR3 region has the DNA TGTGCCAGCAGTTATGGATTCAGGGGCACTGAAGCTTTCTTT. This codes for CASSYGFRGTEAFF.

The rearrangement links TRBV19 to TRBJ1-5; possibly TRBD1 for D (5 bases). Germline V lookup: CDR1 LNHDA, CDR2 SQIVND (reference sequence). The V and J ends lost 3 bases and 4 bases respectively, with 10 bases between them. The CDR3 has 14 amino acids. The CDR3 reads CASSIMAGNQPQHF. The CDR3 DNA follows: TGTGCCAGTAGTATTATGGCAGGGAATCAGCCCCAGCATTTT.

The V and J genes are TRBV18 and TRBJ1-5; perhaps TRBD1 as D (6 bases). CDR1 is KGHSH and CDR2 is LQKENI in the germline V gene. This CDR3 is 15 amino acids long. Trimming pared 3 bases from V and 1 base from J, leaving 10 bases between. The CDR3 DNA follows: TGTGCCAGCTCACCTGGACAGTTGAGCAATCAGCCCCAGCATTTT. This sequence encodes CASSPGQLSNQPQHF. Full variable domain (missing parts from reference TRBV18 and TRBJ1-5): NAGVMQNPRHLVRRRGQEARLRCSPMKGHSHVYWYRQLPEEGLKFMVYLQKENIIDESGMPKERFSAEFPKEGPSILRIQQVVRGDSAAYFCASSPGQLSNQPQHFGDGTRLSIL.

The chain couples TRBV29-1 to TRBJ2-2; D not certain. Germline CDR1 is SQVTM and CDR2 is ANQGSEA. The CDR3 contains 13 residues. The V end was cut by 3 bases, the J end by 2 bases, with 7 bases between. CDR3 DNA sequence: TGCAGCGTTGAGGCGGCCAACACCGGGGAGCTGTTTTTT. Its protein is CSVEAANTGELFF.

V gene TRBV7-6 combines with J gene TRBJ1-3; D is uncertain. V shed 3 bases and J shed 8 bases, with 8 bases lying between them. This CDR3 contains 12 residues. Germline lookup yields CDR1 SGHVS and CDR2 FNYEAQ. The chain's CDR3 is CASSLSGYTIYF. CDR3 bases: TGTGCCAGCAGCTTGTCCGGTTACACCATATATTTT.

CDR3 sequence (DNA): TGTGCCAGCAGTTTAATCAGGGAAACAGATACGCAGTATTTT. It encodes CASSLIRETDTQYF. V usage is TRBV27 and J usage is TRBJ2-3, with D perhaps matching TRBD1 (5 bases). V lost 2 bases and J 3 bases, leaving 9 bases between the germline ends. The germline CDR1 and CDR2 sequences are MNHEY and SMNVEV (reference sequence). This CDR3 is built from 14 residues.

This chain connects TRBV5-1 to TRBJ2-7; possibly TRBD1 for D (6 bases). Germline assignment: CDR1 SGHRS and CDR2 YFSETQ. CDR3 length: 15 residues. V was pared by 1 base and J by 1 base, with 12 bases between. The CDR3 coding sequence is TGCGCCAGCAGCTTGTCTACAGGGTTATCCTACGAGCAGTACTTC. It translates to CASSLSTGLSYEQYF.

The gene calls are TRBV7-2 and TRBJ2-7; 12 bases align to TRBD2. Trimming removed 4 bases from V and 6 bases from J; junction bases left unmatched: 16. The germline V gene encodes CDR1 SGHTA and CDR2 FQGNSA. This CDR3 comprises 18 residues. The CDR3 spells CASSSVGGLAGGRGEQYF. CDR3 sequence (DNA): TGTGCCAGCAGCTCAGTTGGAGGGCTAGCGGGAGGGCGGGGCGAGCAGTACTTC.

V gene TRBV4-1 combines with J gene TRBJ1-6, with D possibly TRBD1 on 5 matching bases. There are 15 residues in the CDR3. Germline V gives CDR1 MGHRA, CDR2 YSYEKL. V was clipped by 0 bases and J by 10 bases, with 13 bases between them. CDR3: CASSQEAGPRSPLHF. The CDR3 DNA reads as TGCGCCAGCAGCCAAGAAGCAGGGCCCAGATCACCCCTCCACTTT.

The chain carries TRBV5-1 and TRBJ2-2; no clear D. The V end lost 4 bases, the J end lost 0 bases, and 13 bases lay between the germline ends. Germline V gene sequence: CDR1 SGHRS, CDR2 YFSETQ. The CDR3 length is 16 residues. The DNA of the CDR3 is TGCGCCAGCAGCCTGTCGGCAGGCCCGAACACCGGGGAGCTGTTTTTT. Amino acids: CASSLSAGPNTGELFF.

This chain connects TRBV7-6 to TRBJ2-5; 11 bases agree with TRBD1. CDR3 length: 16 residues. CDR1 and CDR2 from the germline V gene are SGHVS and FNYEAQ. With 3 bases clipped from V and 6 bases from J, the junction kept 9 bases outside the gene matches. CDR3 protein: CASSLVYGTGGKTQYF. Here the CDR3 DNA reads TGTGCCAGCAGCTTGGTTTACGGGACAGGGGGAAAGACCCAGTACTTC.

V and J are TRBV7-9 and TRBJ1-2; a possible D gene is TRBD1 (6 bases). The V gene's germline CDR1 is SEHNR and CDR2 FQNEAQ (reference sequence). Trimming cost V 5 bases and J 1 base, with 11 bases left between them. The CDR3 consists of 14 residues. The CDR3 loop reads CASSPGQINYGYTF. The CDR3 DNA reads TGTGCCAGCAGCCCGGGACAAATTAACTATGGCTACACCTTC.

The J gene is TRBJ2-7, the V gene TRBV19, with TRBD1 identical over 8 bases. In germline, CDR1 is LNHDA, CDR2 SQIVND (reference sequence). CDR3 length: 15 residues. V gave up 3 bases and J gave up 3 bases; unmatched junction bases: 7. In nucleotides, the CDR3 is TGTGCCAGTAGTATTGGGCTGGGACAGGTCTACGAGCAGTACTTC. Protein product: CASSIGLGQVYEQYF.

The genes are TRBV28 and TRBJ1-1; D is ambiguous. Trimming left V 4 bases short and J 1 base short, with 10 bases between. The germline V gene has CDR1 MDHEN and CDR2 SYDVKM. This CDR3 region has 14 residues. The CDR3 is CASSSWHKNTEAFF. The CDR3 nucleotides read TGTGCCAGCAGTTCTTGGCACAAGAACACTGAAGCTTTCTTT.

The CDR3: CASSPRDRSFF. CDR3 coding DNA: TGTGCCAGCAGCCCAAGGGACAGGTCTTTCTTT. The J gene is TRBJ1-1, the V gene TRBV2, with 8 bases that match TRBD1. V dropped 6 bases and J dropped 12; count of bases not matched to a gene: 6. Per the germline V gene, CDR1 is SNHLY and CDR2 is FYNNEI. The CDR3 is made up of 11 amino acids. The entire variable domain, with the rest obtained from reference TRBV2 and TRBJ1-1, is as follows: EPEVTQTPSHQVTQMGQEVILRCVPISNHLYFYWYRQILGQKVEFLVSFYNNEISEKSEIFDDQFSVERPDGSNFTLKIRSTKLEDSAMYFCASSPRDRSFFGQGTRLTVV.

This rearrangement joins TRBV29-1 to TRBJ2-2; tentative D call: TRBD1 (5 bases). Between the trimmed V and J ends, which lost 4 bases and 4 bases, there was a span of 7 bases. This CDR3 has 12 amino acids. Germline loops: CDR1 SQVTM, CDR2 ANQGSEA. The CDR3 DNA reads TGCAGCGTTGTGGGGCGCACCGGGGAGCTGTTTTTT. Amino acids: CSVVGRTGELFF.

In nucleotides, the CDR3 is TGTGCCAGCAGCTTGCAGGGTCCCCACCCTAATGAAAAACTGTTTTTT. The encoded protein is CASSLQGPHPNEKLFF. The J gene is TRBJ1-4, the V gene TRBV7-8; D may be TRBD1 (5 bases). The CDR3 is 16 amino acids. Trimming took 3 bases from V and 3 from J, leaving 14 bases between them. Germline assignment: CDR1 SGHVS and CDR2 FQNEAQ.

V is TRBV2 and J is TRBJ2-3; TRBD2 matches at 10 bases. This CDR3 region has 16 residues. Per germline, CDR1 SNHLY and CDR2 FYNNEI. Germline trimming cut 5 bases from V and 2 bases from J; bases unmatched to any gene: 7. The CDR3 loop is CASSTELAGNTDTQYF. In nucleotides, the CDR3 is TGTGCCAGCAGTACTGAACTAGCGGGGAACACAGATACGCAGTATTTT.

The chain is built from TRBV5-1 and TRBJ2-2; D perhaps matches TRBD2 (7 bases). This CDR3 spans 16 amino acids. Per germline, CDR1 SGHRS and CDR2 YFSETQ. Deletions cut 0 bases from V and 3 bases from J, with 12 bases between. CDR3 in DNA: TGCGCCAGCAGCTTGGGATCGGGGGGCGACACCGGGGAGCTGTTTTTT. Its translation is CASSLGSGGDTGELFF. Variable domain in full (rest from reference TRBV5-1 and TRBJ2-2): KAGVTQTPRYLIKTRGQQVTLSCSPISGHRSVSWYQQTPGQGLQFLFEYFSETQRNKGNFPGRFSGRQFSNSRSEMNVSTLELGDSALYLCASSLGSGGDTGELFFGEGSRLTVL.

The gene calls are TRBV18 and TRBJ2-4, with 10 positions matching TRBD2. The CDR3 has 17 residues. J was trimmed by 0 bases and V by 3 bases; bases with no gene match: 5. CDR1 is KGHSH, CDR2 LQKENI, per germline. The CDR3 sequence: CASSPERLAGAKNIQYF. CDR3 sequence (DNA): TGTGCCAGCTCACCTGAGAGACTAGCGGGAGCCAAAAACATTCAGTACTTC. The full variable domain, its missing parts supplied by reference TRBV18 and TRBJ2-4, is NAGVMQNPRHLVRRRGQEARLRCSPMKGHSHVYWYRQLPEEGLKFMVYLQKENIIDESGMPKERFSAEFPKEGPSILRIQQVVRGDSAAYFCASSPERLAGAKNIQYFGAGTRLSVL.

The chain couples TRBV4-3 to TRBJ2-7; D possibly corresponds to TRBD2 (6 bases). This CDR3 comprises 16 residues. Germline V CDR1 and CDR2: LGHNA, YSLEER. V lost 0 bases to trimming and J lost 2 bases, with 14 bases between them. DNA of the CDR3: TGCGCCAGCAGCCAAGATCGGGTCGGGAGCGCCTACGAGCAGTACTTC. Translation gives CASSQDRVGSAYEQYF.

Turning to this clone: Other nucleotide sequences in the sample specify the same CDR3. The chain recombines TRBV4-1 with TRBJ1-2; 10 bases align to TRBD1. V lost 3 bases, J lost 7 bases, and 8 bases stayed unmatched. The CDR3 runs 15 residues. Germline CDR1 and CDR2: MGHRA and YSYEKL. This CDR3 is CASSHTTGTGAGYTF. DNA of the CDR3: TGCGCCAGCAGCCACACCACAGGGACAGGGGCTGGCTACACCTTC.

The rearrangement uses TRBV6-1 and TRBJ2-2; D is perhaps TRBD1 (5 bases). The germline gives CDR1 MNHNS, CDR2 SASEGT. This CDR3 region has 14 residues. The V and J ends lost 2 bases and 7 bases respectively, with 11 bases between them. The CDR3 sequence is CASSETGWSGELFF. The CDR3, as DNA: TGTGCCAGCAGTGAAACAGGCTGGAGCGGGGAGCTGTTTTTT.

This chain joins TRBV19 and TRBJ1-5; D unclear. Germline V gives CDR1 LNHDA, CDR2 SQIVND (reference sequence). The V end lost 8 bases, the J end lost 2 bases, and 16 bases lay between the germline ends. The CDR3 loop spans 15 amino acids. CDR3 loop: CASVGSSEGNQPQHF. The CDR3, as DNA: TGTGCCAGTGTGGGGAGTTCAGAAGGCAATCAGCCCCAGCATTTT.